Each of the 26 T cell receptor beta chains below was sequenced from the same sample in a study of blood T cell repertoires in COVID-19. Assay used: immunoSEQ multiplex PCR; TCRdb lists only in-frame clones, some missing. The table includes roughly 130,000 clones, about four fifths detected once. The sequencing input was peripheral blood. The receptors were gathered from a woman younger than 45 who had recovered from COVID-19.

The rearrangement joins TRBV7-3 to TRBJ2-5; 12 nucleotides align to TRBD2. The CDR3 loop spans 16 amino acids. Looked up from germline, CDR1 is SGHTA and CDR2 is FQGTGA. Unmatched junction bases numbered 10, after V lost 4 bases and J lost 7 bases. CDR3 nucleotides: TGTGCCAGCAGCTCGACTAGCGGGGGACCCGCTGGGACCCAGTACTTC. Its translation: CASSSTSGGPAGTQYF. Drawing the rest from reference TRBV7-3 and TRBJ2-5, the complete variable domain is GAGVSQTPSNKVTEKGKYVELRCDPISGHTALYWYRQSLGQGPEFLIYFQGTGAADDSGLPNDRFFAVRPEGSVSTLKIQRTERGDSAVYLCASSSTSGGPAGTQYFGPGTRLLVL.

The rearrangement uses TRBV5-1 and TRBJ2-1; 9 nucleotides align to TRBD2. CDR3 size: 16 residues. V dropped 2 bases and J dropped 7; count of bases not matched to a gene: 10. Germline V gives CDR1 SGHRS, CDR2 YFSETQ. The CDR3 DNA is TGCGCCAGCAGCTTCGCGCGGGAGGGCCTTGGAAATGAGCAGTTCTTC. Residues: CASSFAREGLGNEQFF.

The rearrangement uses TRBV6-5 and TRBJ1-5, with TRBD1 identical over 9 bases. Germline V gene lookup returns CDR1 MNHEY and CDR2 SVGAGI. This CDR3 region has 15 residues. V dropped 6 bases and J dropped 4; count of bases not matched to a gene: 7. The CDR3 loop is CASSRGQGSNQPQHF. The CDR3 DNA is TGTGCCAGCAGCCGGGGACAGGGTTCAAATCAGCCCCAGCATTTT.

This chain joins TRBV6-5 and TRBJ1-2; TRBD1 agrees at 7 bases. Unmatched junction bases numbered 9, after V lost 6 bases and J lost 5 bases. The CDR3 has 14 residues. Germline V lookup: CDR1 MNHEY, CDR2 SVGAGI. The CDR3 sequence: CASREGAIGYGYTF. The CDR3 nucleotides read TGTGCCAGCAGAGAGGGGGCCATTGGGTATGGCTACACCTTC.

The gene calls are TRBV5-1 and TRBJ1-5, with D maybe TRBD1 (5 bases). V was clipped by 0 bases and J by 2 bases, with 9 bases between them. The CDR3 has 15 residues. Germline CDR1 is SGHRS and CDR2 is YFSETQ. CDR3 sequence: CASSLDSGGNQPQHF. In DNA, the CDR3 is TGCGCCAGCAGCTTGGATTCGGGGGGCAATCAGCCCCAGCATTTT.

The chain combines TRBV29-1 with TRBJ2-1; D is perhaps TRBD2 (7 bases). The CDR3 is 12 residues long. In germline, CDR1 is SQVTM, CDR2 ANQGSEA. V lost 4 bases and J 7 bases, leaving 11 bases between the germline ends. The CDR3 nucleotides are TGCAGCGTTGGGGGGGGCCTAAATGAGCAGTTCTTC. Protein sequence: CSVGGGLNEQFF.

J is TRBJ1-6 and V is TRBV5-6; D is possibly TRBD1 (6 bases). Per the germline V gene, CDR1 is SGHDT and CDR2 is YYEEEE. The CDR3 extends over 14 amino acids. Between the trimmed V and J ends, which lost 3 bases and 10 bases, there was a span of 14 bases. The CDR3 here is CASSSGDKRSPLHF. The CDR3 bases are TGTGCCAGCAGCTCTGGGGACAAAAGGTCACCCCTCCACTTT.

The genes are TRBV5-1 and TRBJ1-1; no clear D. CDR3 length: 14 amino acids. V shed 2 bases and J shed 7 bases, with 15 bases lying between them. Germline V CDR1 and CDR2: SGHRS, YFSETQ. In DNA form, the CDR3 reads TGCGCCAGCAGCTTTGGGCAGGTAGCGAATGAAGCTTTCTTT. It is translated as CASSFGQVANEAFF.

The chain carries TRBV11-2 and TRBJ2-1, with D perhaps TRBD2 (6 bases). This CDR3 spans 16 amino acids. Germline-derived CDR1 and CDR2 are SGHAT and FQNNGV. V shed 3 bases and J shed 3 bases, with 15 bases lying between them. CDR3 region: CASSFDLGGVYNEQFF. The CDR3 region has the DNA TGTGCCAGCAGCTTCGACCTGGGCGGGGTCTACAATGAGCAGTTCTTC.

For the CDR3, the DNA is TGTGCCAGCAGCTTAATAGACGGAGCCTGGAGAGCTTTCTTT. Protein product: CASSLIDGAWRAFF. The chain joins TRBV7-2 to TRBJ1-1; D uncertain. Germline assignment: CDR1 SGHTA and CDR2 FQGNSA. This CDR3 region has 14 residues. Between the trimmed V and J ends, which lost 2 bases and 10 bases, there was a span of 17 bases.

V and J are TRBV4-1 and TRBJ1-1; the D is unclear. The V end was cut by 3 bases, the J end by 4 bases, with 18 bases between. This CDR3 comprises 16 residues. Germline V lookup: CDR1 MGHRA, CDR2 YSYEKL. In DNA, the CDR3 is TGCGCCAGCAGCCACCCCCTCGGGTTGGGTGGCACTGAAGCTTTCTTT. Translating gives CASSHPLGLGGTEAFF.

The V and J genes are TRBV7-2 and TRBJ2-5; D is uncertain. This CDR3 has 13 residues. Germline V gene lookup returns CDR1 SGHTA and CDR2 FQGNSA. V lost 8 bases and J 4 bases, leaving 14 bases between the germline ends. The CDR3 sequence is CASGFRVLETQYF. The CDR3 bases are TGTGCCAGCGGGTTCCGGGTGCTAGAGACCCAGTACTTC.

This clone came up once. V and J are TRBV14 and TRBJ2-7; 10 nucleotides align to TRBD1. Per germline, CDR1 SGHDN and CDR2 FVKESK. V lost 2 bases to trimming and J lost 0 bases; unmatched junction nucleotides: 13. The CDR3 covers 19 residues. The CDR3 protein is CASSQKKTGGFGSSYEQYF. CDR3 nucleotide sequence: TGTGCCAGCAGCCAAAAGAAGACAGGGGGCTTTGGGAGCTCCTACGAGCAGTACTTC. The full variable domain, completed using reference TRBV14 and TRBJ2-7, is EAGVTQFPSHSVIEKGQTVTLRCDPISGHDNLYWYRRVMGKEIKFLLHFVKESKQDESGMPNNRFLAERTGGTYSTLKVQPAELEDSGVYFCASSQKKTGGFGSSYEQYFGPGTRLTVT.

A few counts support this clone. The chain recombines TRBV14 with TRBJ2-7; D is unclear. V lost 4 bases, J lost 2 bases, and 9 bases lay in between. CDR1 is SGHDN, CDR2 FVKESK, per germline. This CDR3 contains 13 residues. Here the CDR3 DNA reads TGTGCCAGCAGCCTAACAGAGACCTACGAGCAGTACTTC. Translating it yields CASSLTETYEQYF.

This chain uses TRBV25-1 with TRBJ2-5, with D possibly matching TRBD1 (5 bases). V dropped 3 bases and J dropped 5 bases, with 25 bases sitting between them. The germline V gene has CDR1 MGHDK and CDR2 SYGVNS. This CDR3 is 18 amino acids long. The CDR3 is CASSDPDRTYTNEETQYF. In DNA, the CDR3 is TGTGCCAGCAGTGATCCCGACAGAACTTATACCAATGAGGAGACCCAGTACTTC.

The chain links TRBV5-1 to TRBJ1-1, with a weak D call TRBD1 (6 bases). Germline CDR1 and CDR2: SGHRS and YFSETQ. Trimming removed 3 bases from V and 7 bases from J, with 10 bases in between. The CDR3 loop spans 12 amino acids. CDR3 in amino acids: CASSSDRYEAFF. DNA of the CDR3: TGCGCCAGCAGCTCTGACAGGTATGAAGCTTTCTTT.

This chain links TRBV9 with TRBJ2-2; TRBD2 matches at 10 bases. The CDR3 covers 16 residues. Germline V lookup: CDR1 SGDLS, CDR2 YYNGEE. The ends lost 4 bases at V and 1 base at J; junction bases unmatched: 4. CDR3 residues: CASSITSGENTGELFF. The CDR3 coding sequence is TGTGCCAGCAGCATTACTAGCGGGGAGAACACCGGGGAGCTGTTTTTT. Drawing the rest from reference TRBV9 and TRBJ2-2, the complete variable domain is DSGVTQTPKHLITATGQRVTLRCSPRSGDLSVYWYQQSLDQGLQFLIQYYNGEERAKGNILERFSAQQFPDLHSELNLSSLELGDSALYFCASSITSGENTGELFFGEGSRLTVL.

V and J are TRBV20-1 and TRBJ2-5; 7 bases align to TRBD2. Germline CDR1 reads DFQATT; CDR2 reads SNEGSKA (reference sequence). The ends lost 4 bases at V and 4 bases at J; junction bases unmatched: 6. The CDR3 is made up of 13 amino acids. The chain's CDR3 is CSAIDSGVETQYF. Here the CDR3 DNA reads TGCAGTGCTATTGACAGCGGGGTAGAGACCCAGTACTTC.

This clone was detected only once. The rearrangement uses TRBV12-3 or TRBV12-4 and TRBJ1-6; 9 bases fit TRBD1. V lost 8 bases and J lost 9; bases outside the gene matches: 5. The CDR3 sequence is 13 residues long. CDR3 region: CASGRTGASPLHF. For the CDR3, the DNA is TGTGCCAGCGGAAGGACAGGGGCTTCACCCCTCCACTTT.

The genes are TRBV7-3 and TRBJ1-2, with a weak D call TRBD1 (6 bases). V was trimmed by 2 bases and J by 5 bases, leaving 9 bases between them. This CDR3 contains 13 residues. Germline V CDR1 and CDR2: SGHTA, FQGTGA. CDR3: CASSLGGKYGYTF. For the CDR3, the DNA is TGTGCCAGCAGCTTAGGGGGCAAGTATGGCTACACCTTC.

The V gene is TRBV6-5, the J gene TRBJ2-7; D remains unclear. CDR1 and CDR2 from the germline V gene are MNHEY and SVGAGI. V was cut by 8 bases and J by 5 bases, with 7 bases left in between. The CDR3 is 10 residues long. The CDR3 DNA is TGTGCCAGCGGTAGCCACGAGCAGTACTTC. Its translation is CASGSHEQYF.

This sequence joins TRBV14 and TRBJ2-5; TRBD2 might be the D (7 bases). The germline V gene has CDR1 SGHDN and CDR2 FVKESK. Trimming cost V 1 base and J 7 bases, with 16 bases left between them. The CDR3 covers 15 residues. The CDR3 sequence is CASSQAGTGRGTQYF. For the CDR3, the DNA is TGTGCCAGCAGCCAAGCGGGTACAGGGAGGGGGACCCAGTACTTC.

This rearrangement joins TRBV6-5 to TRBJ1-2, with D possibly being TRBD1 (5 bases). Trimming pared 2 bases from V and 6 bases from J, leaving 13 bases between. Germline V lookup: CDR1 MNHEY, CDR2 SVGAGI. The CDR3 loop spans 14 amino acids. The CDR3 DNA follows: TGTGCCAGCAGTTACCAGGGAGGTAGCGATGGCTACACCTTC. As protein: CASSYQGGSDGYTF.

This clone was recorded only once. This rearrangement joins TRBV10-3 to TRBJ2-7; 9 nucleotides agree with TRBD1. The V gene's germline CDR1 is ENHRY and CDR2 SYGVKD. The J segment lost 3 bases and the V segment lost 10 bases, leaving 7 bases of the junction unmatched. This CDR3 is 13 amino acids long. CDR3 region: CATRDRVDYEQYF. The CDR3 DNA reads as TGTGCCACCCGGGACAGGGTTGACTACGAGCAGTACTTC.

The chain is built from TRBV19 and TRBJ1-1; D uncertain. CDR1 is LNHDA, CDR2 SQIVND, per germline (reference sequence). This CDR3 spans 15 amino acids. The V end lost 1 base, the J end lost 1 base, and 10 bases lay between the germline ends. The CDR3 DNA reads TGTGCCAGTAGTATAGGGGCGAGAGCGAACACTGAAGCTTTCTTT. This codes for CASSIGARANTEAFF.

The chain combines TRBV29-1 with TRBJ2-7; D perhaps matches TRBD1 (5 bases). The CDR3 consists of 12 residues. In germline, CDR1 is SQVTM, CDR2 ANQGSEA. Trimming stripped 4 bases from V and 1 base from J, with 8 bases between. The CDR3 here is CSVGQTSYEQYF. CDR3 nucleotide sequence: TGCAGCGTTGGACAGACTTCCTACGAGCAGTACTTC.